One sample yielded the 6 T cell receptor beta chains listed below, sequenced in a study of shared clonotypes between healthy human individuals. Naive CD8 cells comprised CD45RO-negative, CCR7-positively selected cells, excluding terminally differentiated effector memory CD45RA+ cells. Profiled with immunoSEQ multiplex PCR; TCRdb holds only in-frame clones, not every one. The sample consists of about 2.1 million clones, roughly 95% of them appearing once. The specimen sequenced was naive CD8+ T cells from PBMCs. Receptors were obtained from a man aged 18 to 35 in good health. Some clones in this sample may be carry-over from other donors' samples.

V and J are TRBV7-8 and TRBJ2-7; a possible D gene is TRBD2 (5 bases). Germline CDR1 SGHVS, CDR2 FQNEAQ. The V and J ends lost 5 bases and 4 bases respectively, with 18 bases between them. CDR3 length: 15 amino acids. The CDR3 nucleotides are TGTGCCAGCAGCCAAGCCCGGGGTGTATTTTACGAGCAGTACTTC. It is translated as CASSQARGVFYEQYF.

The chain couples TRBV6-5 to TRBJ2-7; 12 bases line up with TRBD1. J gave up 6 bases and V 6 bases, and 3 bases lay outside the gene matches. Germline CDR1 is MNHEY and CDR2 is SVGAGI. The CDR3 covers 13 residues. The CDR3 sequence: CASRRDRGREQYF. Written as DNA, the CDR3 is TGTGCCAGCAGACGGGACAGGGGGCGCGAGCAGTACTTC.

Points on this clone: Other DNA sequences from this sample encode an identical CDR3 as well. As DNA, the CDR3 is TGTGCCAGCAGCCCGAGGGGACAGGGGAGCTACGAGCAGTACTTC. Amino acids: CASSPRGQGSYEQYF. This chain uses TRBV9 with TRBJ2-7; TRBD1 matches 10 bases. V shed 4 bases, J shed 3 bases, and the junction held 7 bases outside the gene matches. This CDR3 is 15 amino acids long. Germline-derived CDR1 and CDR2 are SGDLS and YYNGEE.

The genes are TRBV6-6 and TRBJ2-1; possible D gene TRBD2, 6 bases. Trimming cost V 6 bases and J 6 bases, with 12 bases left between them. Germline lookup yields CDR1 MNHNY and CDR2 SVGAGI (reference sequence). This CDR3 region has 13 residues. The CDR3 coding sequence is TGTGCCAGCAGGTCGGAGGGAATCAATGAGCAGTTCTTC. This gives the protein CASRSEGINEQFF.

The V call is TRBV6-5, the J call TRBJ2-1; tentatively, D is TRBD1 or TRBD2 (5 bases each). CDR3 size: 11 residues. Germline V CDR1 and CDR2: MNHEY, SVGAGI. V lost 4 bases and J lost 12, with 10 bases in between. In nucleotides, the CDR3 is TGTGCCAGCAGTTTCCTTGGGGGGCAGTTCTTC. As protein: CASSFLGGQFF.

The chain couples TRBV6-1 to TRBJ2-7; possibly TRBD2 for D (5 bases). Germline loops: CDR1 MNHNS, CDR2 SASEGT. The CDR3 contains 14 residues. The V end was cut by 1 base, the J end by 2 bases, with 9 bases between. The CDR3 loop is CASSEEDFTYEQYF. The CDR3 DNA is TGTGCCAGCAGTGAAGAGGACTTTACCTACGAGCAGTACTTC.